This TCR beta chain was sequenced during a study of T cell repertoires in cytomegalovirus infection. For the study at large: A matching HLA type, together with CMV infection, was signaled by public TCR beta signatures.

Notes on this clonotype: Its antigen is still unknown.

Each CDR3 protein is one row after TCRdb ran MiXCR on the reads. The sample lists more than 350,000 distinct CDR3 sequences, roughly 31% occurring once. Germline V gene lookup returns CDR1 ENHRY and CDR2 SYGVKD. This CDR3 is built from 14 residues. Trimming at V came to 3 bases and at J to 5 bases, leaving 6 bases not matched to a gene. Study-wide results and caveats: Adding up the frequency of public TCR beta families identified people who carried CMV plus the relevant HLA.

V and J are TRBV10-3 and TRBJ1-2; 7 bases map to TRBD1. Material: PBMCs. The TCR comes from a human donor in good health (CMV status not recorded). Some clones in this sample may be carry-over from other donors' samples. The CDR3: CAISEVTGRYGYTF. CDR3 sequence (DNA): TGTGCCATCAGTGAAGTGACAGGGAGATATGGCTACACCTTC.